This TCR beta chain emerged from a study of OX40 agonist ivuxolimab in advanced cancers. With respect to the entire study: Ivuxolimab, which targeted the costimulatory receptor OX40 (CD134), was an agonistic, fully human IgG2 monoclonal antibody. Intravenous ivuxolimab was administered to patients every 2 weeks at six dose levels: 0.01, 0.1, 0.3, 1.5, 3 and 10 mg/kg. Of the approximately 50 dose-escalation patients, hepatocellular carcinoma was present in about 20, melanoma in approximately 15, renal cell carcinoma in 9 and head and neck cancer in 9. In the dose-escalation cohort, 82.7% of patients were male, and the mean age was approximately 64 years, with a range of 23 to 79. Prior anti-PD-1, anti-PD-L1 or anti-CTLA-4 therapy was permitted, and checkpoint inhibitors had been received by 30% to 40% of dose-escalation patients. Partial responses occurred in three dose-escalation patients: two with cutaneous melanoma and one with hepatocellular carcinoma. Peripheral TCRbeta sequencing was intended to test whether TCR sequence diversity was altered and clonal T-cell expansion was caused by ivuxolimab. The paper describes the monotherapy dose-escalation part (N of about 52 patients) of the phase I trial of ivuxolimab.

The investigation overall reported the following: In the 0.1-3.0 mg/kg groups, partial responders had among the lowest normalized peripheral clonal expansion, particularly in CD8+ T cells. After ivuxolimab, expanded clones were on average more numerous among CD8+ T cells than among CD4+ T cells. At doses of 0.1 to 3.0 mg/kg, clonal expansion of both CD4+ and CD8+ T cells in blood was seen between baseline and week 6. Low levels of normalized T-cell clonal expansion were also seen in some patients who did not respond. Which antigens the clonally expanded peripheral T cells were specific for was not determined.

The trial excluded patients who had a history of autoimmune disease or who were on systemic immunosuppression. Peripheral blood for TCR sequencing was drawn from every dose cohort at baseline, at cycle 4 day 1 and at cycle 7 day 1. The samples were taken from a phase I, first-in-human, multicenter, open-label dose-escalation trial of ivuxolimab. Adults with locally advanced or metastatic melanoma, renal cell, hepatocellular, or head and neck squamous cell carcinoma were enrolled in the trial. CD4+ and CD8+ T cells were sorted separately from peripheral blood before TCR sequencing. The CDR3 runs 14 amino acids, cysteine and phenylalanine included. Only the CDR3 portion is preserved as DNA: 42 bases, with reading frame beginning at the first base. Reading the germline V gene gives CDR1 SGHDN and CDR2 FVKESK. V drops 4 bases and J drops 3 bases, leaving 10 bases in between. For sequencing of the TCRbeta CDR3 region, genomic DNA was extracted from the sorted cells. The immunoSEQ Assay was used to sequence the TCRbeta CDR3 regions. TCRdb carries this immuneACCESS record with in-frame sequences only. Its versions omit some clonotypes, under half of them owing to an unresolved V gene in the studies checked, with the rest unexplained. Within this sample are tens of thousands of clones, with about 85% of them counted one time only. Clones ranked in the top ten supply 3.5% to 6% of the sample.

For this clone: The target of this receptor is not known. No much larger clone is present one base from it, and per-base qualities are unavailable.

The chain joins TRBV14 to TRBJ1-5, and the D gene may be TRBD1, 5 bases matching. This clonotype was sampled from an adult with an advanced solid tumor such as melanoma, head and neck, liver or kidney cancer. The source was CD4+ or CD8+ T cells sorted from blood, collected in a trial of the OX40 agonist ivuxolimab. The CDR3 region has the sequence CASSLTGDNQPQHF. The DNA sequence reads TGTGCCAGCAGCCTAACGGGGGACAATCAGCCCCAGCATTTT.